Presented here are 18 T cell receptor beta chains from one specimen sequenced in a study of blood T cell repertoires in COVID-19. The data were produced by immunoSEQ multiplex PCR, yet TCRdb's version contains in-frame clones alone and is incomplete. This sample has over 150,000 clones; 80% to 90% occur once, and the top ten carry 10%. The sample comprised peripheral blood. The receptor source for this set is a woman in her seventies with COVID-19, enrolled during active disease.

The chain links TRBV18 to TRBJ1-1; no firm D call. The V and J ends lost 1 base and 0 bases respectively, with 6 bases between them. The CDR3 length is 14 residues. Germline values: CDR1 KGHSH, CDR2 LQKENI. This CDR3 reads CASSPLQMNTEAFF. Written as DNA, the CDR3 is TGTGCCAGCTCACCACTTCAGATGAACACTGAAGCTTTCTTT.

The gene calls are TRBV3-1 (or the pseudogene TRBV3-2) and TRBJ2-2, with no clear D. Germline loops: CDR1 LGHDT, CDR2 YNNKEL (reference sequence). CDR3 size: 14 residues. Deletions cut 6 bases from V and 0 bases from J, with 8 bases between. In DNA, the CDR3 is TGTGCCAGCAGGGCGCTAGCGAACACCGGGGAGCTGTTTTTT. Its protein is CASRALANTGELFF.

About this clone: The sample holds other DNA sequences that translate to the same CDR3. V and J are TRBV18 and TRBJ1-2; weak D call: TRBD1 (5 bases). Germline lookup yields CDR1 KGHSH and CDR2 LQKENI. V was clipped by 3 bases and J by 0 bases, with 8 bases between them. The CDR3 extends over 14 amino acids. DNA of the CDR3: TGTGCCAGCTCACCCACAGGAGCTAACTATGGCTACACCTTC. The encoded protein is CASSPTGANYGYTF.

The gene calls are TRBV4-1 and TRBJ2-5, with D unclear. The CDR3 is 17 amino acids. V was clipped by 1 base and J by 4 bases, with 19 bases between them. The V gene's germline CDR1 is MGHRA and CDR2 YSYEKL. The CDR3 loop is CASSQGRGRQPRETQYF. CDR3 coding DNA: TGCGCCAGCAGCCAAGGCCGAGGCCGCCAGCCCAGAGAGACCCAGTACTTC.

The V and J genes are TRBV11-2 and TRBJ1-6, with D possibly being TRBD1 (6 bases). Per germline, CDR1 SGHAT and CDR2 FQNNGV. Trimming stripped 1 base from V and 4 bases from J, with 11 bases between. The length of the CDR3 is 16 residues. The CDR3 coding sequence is TGTGCCAGCAGCTTAGGCGGCAGGGGATATAATTCACCCCTCCACTTT. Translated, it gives CASSLGGRGYNSPLHF.

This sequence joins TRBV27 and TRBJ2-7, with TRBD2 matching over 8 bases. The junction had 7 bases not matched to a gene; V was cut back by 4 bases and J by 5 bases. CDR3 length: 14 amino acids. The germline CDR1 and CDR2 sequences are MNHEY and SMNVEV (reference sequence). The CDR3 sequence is CASSSRGGLDEQYF. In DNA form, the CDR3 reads TGTGCCAGCAGTTCCCGGGGGGGGCTCGACGAGCAGTACTTC.

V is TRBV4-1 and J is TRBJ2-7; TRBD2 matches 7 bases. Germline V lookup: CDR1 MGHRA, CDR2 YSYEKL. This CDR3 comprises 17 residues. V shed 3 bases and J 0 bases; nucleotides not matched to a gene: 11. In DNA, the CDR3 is TGCGCCAGCAGCCAGAGCGGGGCGAGGGGCCCCTCCTACGAGCAGTACTTC. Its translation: CASSQSGARGPSYEQYF.

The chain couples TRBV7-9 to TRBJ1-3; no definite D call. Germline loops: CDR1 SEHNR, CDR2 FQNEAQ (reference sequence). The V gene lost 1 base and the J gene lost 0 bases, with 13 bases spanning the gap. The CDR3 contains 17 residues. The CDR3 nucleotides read TGTGCCAGCAGCTTAGATGGCAGTCGGAGCTCTGGAAACACCATATATTTT. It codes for CASSLDGSRSSGNTIYF. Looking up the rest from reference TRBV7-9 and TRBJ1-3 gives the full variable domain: DTGVSQNPRHKITKRGQNVTFRCDPISEHNRLYWYRQTLGQGPEFLTYFQNEAQLEKSRLLSDRFSAERPKGSFSTLEIQRTEQGDSAMYLCASSLDGSRSSGNTIYFGEGSWLTVV.

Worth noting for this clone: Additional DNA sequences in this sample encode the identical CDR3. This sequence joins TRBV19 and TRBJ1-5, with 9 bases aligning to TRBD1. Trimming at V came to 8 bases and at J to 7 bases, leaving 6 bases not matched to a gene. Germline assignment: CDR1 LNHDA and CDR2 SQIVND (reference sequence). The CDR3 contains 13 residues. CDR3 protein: CASGNRGRQPQHF. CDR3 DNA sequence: TGTGCCAGTGGGAACAGGGGGCGCCAGCCCCAGCATTTT. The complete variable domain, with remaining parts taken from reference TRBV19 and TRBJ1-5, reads DGGITQSPKYLFRKEGQNVTLSCEQNLNHDAMYWYRQDPGQGLRLIYYSQIVNDFQKGDIAEGYSVSREKKESFPLTVTSAQKNPTAFYLCASGNRGRQPQHFGDGTRLSIL.

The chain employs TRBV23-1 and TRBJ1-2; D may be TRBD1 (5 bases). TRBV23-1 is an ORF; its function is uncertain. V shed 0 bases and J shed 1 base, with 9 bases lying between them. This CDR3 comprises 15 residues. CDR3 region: CASSQSPQGNYGYTF. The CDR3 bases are TGCGCCAGCAGTCAATCTCCCCAGGGTAACTATGGCTACACCTTC.

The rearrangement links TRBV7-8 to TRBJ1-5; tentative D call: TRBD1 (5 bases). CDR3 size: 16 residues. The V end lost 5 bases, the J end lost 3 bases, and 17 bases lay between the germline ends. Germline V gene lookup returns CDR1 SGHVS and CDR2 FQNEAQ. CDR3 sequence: CASSAVAGPLNQPQHF. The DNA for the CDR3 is TGTGCCAGCAGCGCAGTGGCAGGGCCCCTCAATCAGCCCCAGCATTTT.

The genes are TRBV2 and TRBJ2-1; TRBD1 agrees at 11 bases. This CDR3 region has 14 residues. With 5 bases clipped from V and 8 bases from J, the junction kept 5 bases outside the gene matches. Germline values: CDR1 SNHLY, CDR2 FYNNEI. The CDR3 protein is CASSWDRGRDEQFF. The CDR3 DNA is TGTGCCAGCAGTTGGGACAGGGGGAGAGATGAGCAGTTCTTC.

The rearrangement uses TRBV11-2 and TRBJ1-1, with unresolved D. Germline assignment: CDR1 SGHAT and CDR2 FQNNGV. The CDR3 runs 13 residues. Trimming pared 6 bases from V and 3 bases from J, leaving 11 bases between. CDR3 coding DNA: TGTGCCAGCAGACCCCTCGGGTACACTGAAGCTTTCTTT. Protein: CASRPLGYTEAFF.

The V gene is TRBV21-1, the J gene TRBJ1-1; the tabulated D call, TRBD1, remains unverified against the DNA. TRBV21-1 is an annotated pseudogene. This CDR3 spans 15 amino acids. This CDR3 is CARAPTGTGNTEAFF. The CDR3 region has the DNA TGTGCCAGAGCCCCGACAGGGACCGGGAACACTGAAGCTTTCTTT.

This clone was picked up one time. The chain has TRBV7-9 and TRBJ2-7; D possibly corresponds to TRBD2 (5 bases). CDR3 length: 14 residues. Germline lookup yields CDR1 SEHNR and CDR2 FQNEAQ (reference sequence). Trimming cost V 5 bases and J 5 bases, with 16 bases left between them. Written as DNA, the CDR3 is TGTGCCAGCAGCCCCACCCTAGCATCCCACGAGCAGTACTTC. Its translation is CASSPTLASHEQYF.

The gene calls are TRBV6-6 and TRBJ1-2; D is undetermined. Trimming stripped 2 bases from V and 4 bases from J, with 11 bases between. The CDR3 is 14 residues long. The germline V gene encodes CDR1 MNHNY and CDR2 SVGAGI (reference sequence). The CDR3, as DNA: TGTGCCAGCAGTTACCGGTTGGAGTCCTATGGCTACACCTTC. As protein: CASSYRLESYGYTF.

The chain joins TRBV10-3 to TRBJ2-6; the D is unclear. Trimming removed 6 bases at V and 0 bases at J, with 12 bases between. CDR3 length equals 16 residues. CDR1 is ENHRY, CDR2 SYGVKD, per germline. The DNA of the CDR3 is TGTGCCATCAGGTCGGGTGTCGGCTCTGGGGCCAACGTCCTGACTTTC. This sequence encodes CAIRSGVGSGANVLTF.

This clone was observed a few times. CDR3 loop: CASSPGGQGSYEQYF. CDR3 DNA: TGTGCCAGCAGCCCGGGAGGACAGGGGTCCTACGAGCAGTACTTC. V usage is TRBV5-4 and J usage is TRBJ2-7; TRBD1 aligns across 9 bases. Germline V gene sequence: CDR1 SGHNT, CDR2 YYREEE (reference sequence). There are 15 residues in the CDR3. Germline trimming cut 4 bases from V and 1 base from J; bases unmatched to any gene: 6.